Each of the 25 T cell receptor beta chains below was sequenced from the same sample in a study of Ad26.COV2.S vaccination and SARS-CoV-2 variants (dated by TCRdb to the early 2020s). Receptors were amplified or captured by the immunoSEQ multiplex PCR assay. The clones in this table, taken by TCRdb from immuneACCESS, are in-frame only. Not every clone is retained; where verified, under half of the shortfall comes from an unresolved V gene, and the cause of the rest is unknown. This sample is represented by about 680,000 clones; 89% of them were singletons. The ten largest make up about 1.5% of the sample. The treatment or condition label of this sample denotes: around 19 received Ad26.COV2.S at low or high dose, single or two shots; roughly five received placebo; per-sample allocation not given. Repertoires of vaccine and placebo recipients were sequenced from samples collected on day 63 after the first injection.

The sequences come from peripheral blood, collected in a trial of Ad26.COV2.S vaccine versus placebo. These receptors came from a person between 18 and 65 years old who received the Ad26.COV2.S COVID-19 vaccine or a placebo.

The chain recombines TRBV25-1 with TRBJ1-4, with 8 nucleotides matching TRBD1. The trim removed 5 bases at V and 4 bases at J, leaving 3 bases unmatched. The CDR3 loop spans 14 amino acids. From germline, CDR1 is MGHDK and CDR2 SYGVNS. The CDR3 here is CASSTQGGNEKLFF. The CDR3 region has the DNA TGTGCCAGCAGTACACAGGGGGGTAATGAAAAACTGTTTTTT. The full variable domain, completed using reference TRBV25-1 and TRBJ1-4, is EADIYQTPRYLVIGTGKKITLECSQTMGHDKMYWYQQDPGMELHLIHYSYGVNSTEKGDLSSESTVSRIRTEHFPLTLESARPSHTSQYLCASSTQGGNEKLFFGSGTQLSVL.

V is TRBV5-1 and J is TRBJ2-7, with D maybe TRBD2 (5 bases). With 4 bases removed from V and 0 bases from J, the gap between germline ends came to 11 bases. CDR3 length: 14 amino acids. The germline V gene encodes CDR1 SGHRS and CDR2 YFSETQ. CDR3 in DNA: TGCGCCAGCAGCACGGACTCAAACTCCTACGAGCAGTACTTC. It is translated as CASSTDSNSYEQYF.

This clone was seen once. Other nucleotide sequences in the sample specify the same CDR3. The J gene is TRBJ2-1, the V gene TRBV12-3 or TRBV12-4; D remains ambiguous. The CDR3 is 12 residues long. V gave up 1 base and J gave up 7 bases, with 5 bases separating them. In DNA, the CDR3 is TGTGCCAGCAGTTTAGGGGGAAATGAGCAGTTCTTC. Residues: CASSLGGNEQFF.

V and J are TRBV10-1 and TRBJ2-7; D is perhaps TRBD2 (6 bases). Between the trimmed V and J ends, which lost 10 bases and 5 bases, there was a span of 15 bases. Germline V gene lookup returns CDR1 WNHNN and CDR2 SYGVQD (reference sequence). The CDR3 totals 12 residues. The CDR3 sequence: CATSMRGHEQYF. In nucleotides, the CDR3 is TGCGCCACCAGCATGCGGGGCCACGAGCAGTACTTC.

The chain recombines TRBV7-8 with TRBJ2-7; unclear D gene. The CDR3 covers 14 residues. CDR1 and CDR2 (germline): SGHVS, FQNEAQ. Trimming took off 0 bases at V and 2 bases at J, with 8 bases between the two ends. Here the CDR3 reads CASSLAAGPYEQYF. The CDR3 coding sequence is TGTGCCAGCAGCTTAGCGGCAGGTCCCTACGAGCAGTACTTC.

The V gene is TRBV18, the J gene TRBJ1-4; a possible D gene is TRBD1 (5 bases). CDR1 and CDR2 from the germline V gene are KGHSH and LQKENI. V lost 4 bases and J 6 bases, leaving 15 bases between the germline ends. The CDR3 has 15 residues. For the CDR3, the DNA is TGTGCCAGCTCACACACGGACACCGTGCATGAAAAACTGTTTTTT. The encoded protein is CASSHTDTVHEKLFF.

The genes are TRBV12-3 or TRBV12-4 and TRBJ2-7; perhaps D is TRBD1 or TRBD2 (5 bases each). The CDR3 has 12 amino acids. V was pared by 3 bases and J by 7 bases, with 10 bases between. In nucleotides, the CDR3 is TGTGCCAGCAGTTTCGGGGCGGGTGAGCAGTACTTC. It yields the protein CASSFGAGEQYF.

The genes are TRBV11-1 and TRBJ2-7; 7 nucleotides match TRBD2. In germline, CDR1 is SGHAT, CDR2 FQDESV (reference sequence). The V segment lost 4 bases and the J segment 2 bases; nucleotides outside the gene matches: 2. This CDR3 is built from 13 residues. DNA for the CDR3: TGTGCCAGCAGCTCAGGGAGGGCCTACGAGCAGTACTTC. This translates into CASSSGRAYEQYF.

Worth noting for this clone: The sample contains more than one DNA sequence encoding this CDR3. The J gene is TRBJ2-2, the V gene TRBV3-1 (or the pseudogene TRBV3-2); no reliable D call. Germline values: CDR1 LGHDT, CDR2 YNNKEL (reference sequence). V was shortened by 1 base and J by 6 bases, with 3 bases between the two germline ends. CDR3 length: 12 amino acids. CDR3 in amino acids: CASSQGPGELFF. The CDR3 nucleotides read TGTGCCAGCAGCCAAGGCCCCGGGGAGCTGTTTTTT.

The gene calls are TRBV11-2 and TRBJ2-1, with 10 bases aligning to TRBD2. This CDR3 contains 17 residues. Germline CDR1 is SGHAT and CDR2 is FQNNGV. V shed 0 bases, J shed 12 bases, and the junction held 14 bases outside the gene matches. The CDR3 nucleotides read TGTGCCAGCAGCTTAGACGCGGCGAGCGGGGGGGCCTCGGGGCAGTTCTTC. Translation: CASSLDAASGGASGQFF.

The rearrangement joins TRBV18 to TRBJ2-7, with D uncertain. CDR1 and CDR2 (germline): KGHSH, LQKENI. V lost 0 bases to trimming and J lost 5 bases, with 11 bases between them. The CDR3 totals 14 residues. The CDR3 loop is CASSPPNREDEQYF. For the CDR3, the DNA is TGTGCCAGCTCACCACCGAATCGAGAGGACGAGCAGTACTTC.

This CDR3 reads CASSLEGQGSYTF. CDR3 DNA: TGCGCCAGCAGCTTGGAGGGACAGGGAAGCTACACCTTC. The chain links TRBV5-1 to TRBJ1-2; 9 bases match TRBD1. The germline V gene has CDR1 SGHRS and CDR2 YFSETQ. V shed 0 bases and J 9 bases; nucleotides not matched to a gene: 3. The CDR3 spans 13 residues. Full variable domain (remainder filled in from reference TRBV5-1 and TRBJ1-2): KAGVTQTPRYLIKTRGQQVTLSCSPISGHRSVSWYQQTPGQGLQFLFEYFSETQRNKGNFPGRFSGRQFSNSRSEMNVSTLELGDSALYLCASSLEGQGSYTFGSGTRLTVV.

The chain combines TRBV29-1 with TRBJ1-1, with D possibly TRBD1 on 5 matching bases. V gave up 1 base and J gave up 2 bases, with 11 bases separating them. Germline V gives CDR1 SQVTM, CDR2 ANQGSEA. This CDR3 has 14 amino acids. The CDR3 nucleotides are TGCAGCGTTGAAGGGGGCCAGAGCAACACTGAAGCTTTCTTT. This sequence encodes CSVEGGQSNTEAFF.

The V gene is TRBV5-1, the J gene TRBJ2-2; 8 nucleotides match TRBD1. The V segment lost 0 bases and the J segment 2 bases; nucleotides outside the gene matches: 3. Germline V gene sequence: CDR1 SGHRS, CDR2 YFSETQ. The length of the CDR3 is 16 residues. The CDR3 sequence is CASSLGDRTNTGELFF. CDR3 bases: TGCGCCAGCAGCTTGGGGGACAGGACTAACACCGGGGAGCTGTTTTTT.

This clone is a singleton in its sample. This chain joins TRBV5-6 and TRBJ1-5; 7 bases match TRBD1. The length of the CDR3 is 16 residues. Germline V gene data show CDR1 as SGHDT and CDR2 as YYEEEE. V dropped 4 bases and J dropped 4; count of bases not matched to a gene: 11. CDR3 sequence: CASSDSRTGRNQPQHF. Written as DNA, the CDR3 is TGTGCCAGCAGCGATTCCCGGACAGGACGGAATCAGCCCCAGCATTTT.

This clone was observed a few times. This chain joins TRBV10-3 and TRBJ1-3; weak D call: TRBD1 (5 bases). CDR1 and CDR2 from the germline V gene are ENHRY and SYGVKD. CDR3 size: 14 residues. Trimming took 8 bases from V and 0 from J, leaving 11 bases between them. This CDR3 reads CAIARESSGNTIYF. In DNA, the CDR3 is TGTGCCATCGCCAGGGAGAGCTCTGGAAACACCATATATTTT.

The V call is TRBV3-1 (or the pseudogene TRBV3-2), the J call TRBJ1-2, with D possibly matching TRBD1 (5 bases). Trimming shortened V by 1 base and J by 8 bases, and 11 bases separated the two germline ends. This CDR3 is 13 amino acids long. Germline loops: CDR1 LGHDT, CDR2 YNNKEL (reference sequence). CDR3 protein: CASSQVQGGGYTF. CDR3 in DNA: TGTGCCAGCAGCCAAGTCCAGGGTGGAGGCTACACCTTC.

The chain has TRBV10-3 and TRBJ1-5, with unresolved D. The CDR3 sequence is 13 residues long. The germline V gene has CDR1 ENHRY and CDR2 SYGVKD. V lost 4 bases to trimming and J lost 3 bases, with 7 bases between them. The DNA of the CDR3 is TGTGCCATCAGTGTAGGGTCCAATCAGCCCCAGCATTTT. Translated: CAISVGSNQPQHF.

The chain employs TRBV30 and TRBJ1-2; D may be TRBD1 (5 bases). This CDR3 spans 15 amino acids. The V gene's germline CDR1 is GTSNPN and CDR2 SVGIG (reference sequence). The V and J ends lost 2 bases and 4 bases respectively, with 17 bases between them. The CDR3 loop is CAWSRSRDPLYGYTF. CDR3 bases: TGTGCCTGGAGTCGGAGCAGGGACCCGCTCTATGGCTACACCTTC. Complete variable domain (other parts from reference TRBV30 and TRBJ1-2): SQTIHQWPATLVQPVGSPLSLECTVEGTSNPNLYWYRQAAGRGLQLLFYSVGIGQISSEVPQNLSASRPQDRQFILSSKKLLLSDSGFYLCAWSRSRDPLYGYTFGSGTRLTVV.

The chain couples TRBV6-5 to TRBJ2-7; 15 positions agree with TRBD2. Trimming at V came to 6 bases and at J to 4 bases, leaving 1 base not matched to a gene. Germline CDR1 is MNHEY and CDR2 is SVGAGI. The CDR3 runs 14 residues. DNA for the CDR3: TGTGCCAGCAGGGGACTAGCGGGAGGTTACGAGCAGTACTTC. This codes for CASRGLAGGYEQYF.

The chain employs TRBV4-2 and TRBJ1-2; D unclear. V lost 0 bases to trimming and J lost 4 bases, with 12 bases between them. The CDR3 extends over 15 amino acids. Looked up from germline, CDR1 is LGHNA and CDR2 is YNFKEQ. Written as DNA, the CDR3 is TGTGCCAGCAGCCAAGAAGTGACCTATAGCTATGGCTACACCTTC. Translated, it gives CASSQEVTYSYGYTF.

This clone turned up a few times. This chain uses TRBV5-5 with TRBJ1-6, with TRBD1 matching over 7 bases. V dropped 4 bases and J dropped 5; count of bases not matched to a gene: 6. CDR3 length: 15 amino acids. In germline, CDR1 is SGHKS, CDR2 YYEKEE (reference sequence). CDR3 loop: CASSLGQEHNSPLHF. CDR3 sequence (DNA): TGTGCCAGCAGCCTCGGACAGGAACATAATTCACCCCTCCACTTT.

The V and J genes are TRBV3-1 (or the pseudogene TRBV3-2) and TRBJ2-3, with a possible D match to TRBD2 (5 bases). The V and J ends lost 1 base and 0 bases respectively, with 11 bases between them. Germline V gives CDR1 LGHDT, CDR2 YNNKEL (reference sequence). There are 16 residues in the CDR3. The CDR3 DNA reads TGTGCCAGCAGCCAAGGTTCGGGGTCTAGCACAGATACGCAGTATTTT. It yields the protein CASSQGSGSSTDTQYF.

This clone was detected only a few times. Other nucleotide sequences in the sample specify the same CDR3. The V gene is TRBV5-1, the J gene TRBJ2-1; D perhaps matches TRBD1 (5 bases). Germline CDR1 is SGHRS and CDR2 is YFSETQ. There are 15 residues in the CDR3. The ends were cut back, 0 bases at V and 1 base at J, with 8 bases in the middle. The CDR3 DNA sequence: TGCGCCAGCAGCTTGGGCCAGGGTTCCTACAATGAGCAGTTCTTC. This codes for CASSLGQGSYNEQFF.

This clone was detected only once. One end of the junction fails to match germline, which may point to a read error. The rearrangement links TRBV7-7 to TRBJ2-1; D is undetermined. This CDR3 comprises 15 residues. CDR1 SSHAT and CDR2 FNYEAQ come from the germline V gene (reference sequence). The CDR3 sequence: CASSLMATVPDEQFF. CDR3 nucleotides: TGTGCTAGCAGCTTAATGGCGACCGTGCCCGATGAGCAGTTCTTC.